This TCR beta chain comes out of a study of shared clonotypes between healthy human individuals. The overall study: Per-donor plates numbered three CD4 naive, three CD4 memory, two CD8 naive and one CD8 memory.

Template for every sorted-subset replicate PCR totaled about 200 ng DNA, tens of thousands of T cell genomes. The repertoire was sequenced with immunoSEQ multiplex PCR; TCRdb's copy has only in-frame clones and lacks some. The sample lists roughly 650,000 clones, roughly 95% occurring once. The CDR3 runs to 14 residues. Germline lookup yields CDR1 SQVTM and CDR2 ANQGSEA. With 5 bases removed from V and 0 bases from J, the gap between germline ends came to 12 bases. CD45RO-negative, CCR7-selected cells formed the naive CD8 fraction, which excluded terminally differentiated effector memory CD45RA+ cells.

This receptor was taken from a woman aged 25-40 years in good health. The sequenced material came from naive CD8+ T cells sorted from blood. The chain recombines TRBV29-1 with TRBJ2-3; D ambiguous. The CDR3 reads CSVSKGGSTDTQYF. DNA for the CDR3: TGCAGCGTTAGTAAGGGCGGTAGCACAGATACGCAGTATTTT.